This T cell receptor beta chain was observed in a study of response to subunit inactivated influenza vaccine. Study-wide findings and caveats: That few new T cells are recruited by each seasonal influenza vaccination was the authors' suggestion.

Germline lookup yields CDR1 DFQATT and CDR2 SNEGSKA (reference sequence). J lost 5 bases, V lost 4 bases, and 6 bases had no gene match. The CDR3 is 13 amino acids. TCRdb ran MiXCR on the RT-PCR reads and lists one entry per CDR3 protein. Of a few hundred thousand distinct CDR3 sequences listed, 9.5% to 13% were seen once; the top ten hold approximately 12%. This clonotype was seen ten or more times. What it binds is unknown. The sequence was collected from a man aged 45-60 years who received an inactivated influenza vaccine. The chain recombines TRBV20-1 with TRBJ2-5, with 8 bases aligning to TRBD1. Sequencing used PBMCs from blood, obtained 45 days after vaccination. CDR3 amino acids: CSATDRERETQYF. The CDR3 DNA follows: TGCAGTGCTACGGACAGGGAGAGGGAGACCCAGTACTTC.